In its sample, the clone carrying this T cell receptor beta chain was seen a few times. The table came from immunoSEQ multiplex PCR; TCRdb's copy has only in-frame clones and leaves some out. The sample includes 110,000 to 150,000 clones, just under 80% of them seen just once. These data belong to a study of blood T cell repertoires in COVID-19. The CDR3 is 15 amino acids. The V and J ends lost 6 bases and 3 bases respectively, with 17 bases between them. Germline CDR1 MNHEY, CDR2 SVGAGI. The sequence was collected from a woman aged 60-75 years with acute or convalescent COVID-19. Sequencing was carried out using peripheral blood. The chain uses TRBV6-5 and TRBJ1-2, with D unclear. CDR3 in DNA: TGTGCCAGCAGACCCTCGTCTTTGAGATACTATGGCTACACCTTC. The encoded protein is CASRPSSLRYYGYTF.